The rows below give T cell receptor beta chains drawn from one sample of a study of OX40 agonist ivuxolimab in advanced cancers. Sequenced by immunoSEQ multiplex PCR; TCRdb stores in-frame clones only, minus some. The sample consists of about 89,000 clones, about 86% of them appearing once. The sequenced sample was CD4+ or CD8+ T cells sorted from blood, obtained in a trial of the OX40 agonist ivuxolimab. The receptor source for this set is an adult with an advanced solid tumor such as melanoma, head and neck, liver or kidney cancer. Both conserved end residues are part of each CDR3. The D gene is left open where the match is weak. Not every row has a clone size; where given, it reads once, few, many or a size class.

. TRBJ2-2 . TRBV29-1 TGCAGCGTTGCTGGGACCCCGAATCTTGCCGGGGAGCTGTTTTTT CSVAGTPNLAGELFF
TRBD1 TRBJ2-7 . TRBV5-1 TGCGCCAGCAGCCTCAACCCGGGACAGGGAGGCTACGAGCAGTACTTC CASSLNPGQGGYEQYF
. TRBJ1-5 few TRBV19 TGTGCCAGTACTCAGCAGGGTAATCAGCCCCAGCATTTT CASTQQGNQPQHF
. TRBJ2-3 . TRBV7-3 TGTGCCAGCAGCTTACGGGACACAGATACGCAGTATTTT CASSLRDTDTQYF
. TRBJ1-3 . TRBV7-2 TGTGCCAGCAGCTCGAACTCCATGGGGGGGAGCTCTGGAAACACCATATATTTT CASSSNSMGGSSGNTIYF
. TRBJ2-2 . TRBV7-9 TGTGCCAGCACTCATAACGTCCCTGGCGGGGAGCTGTTTTTT CASTHNVPGGELFF
TRBD2 TRBJ2-1 . TRBV29-1 TGCAGCGCCCTAGGGAGGGCCCCCAATGAGCAGTTCTTC CSALGRAPNEQFF
TRBD1 TRBJ2-7 . TRBV6-6 TGTGCCAGCAGTTTCACCGGGACAGGGGTTTACCACGAGCAGTACTTC CASSFTGTGVYHEQYF
. TRBJ1-1 few TRBV18 TGTGCCAGCTCATTTCAGGGTTGGAACACTGAAGCTTTCTTT CASSFQGWNTEAFF
. TRBJ1-3 . TRBV7-9 TGTGCCAGCAGCTTGGCCGGAAACACCATATATTTT CASSLAGNTIYF
TRBD2 TRBJ2-5 . TRBV14 TGTGCCAGCAGCCAAGAGAAGCGGGGGAGCCAAGAGACCCAGTACTTC CASSQEKRGSQETQYF
. TRBJ2-1 once TRBV6-1 TGTGCCAGCAGATACAGGGAAATTGGAAACAATGAGCAGTTCTTC CASRYREIGNNEQFF
. TRBJ1-2 . TRBV5-1 TGCGCCAGCAGCCCCCGCCCAGGGGATTCTGGCTACACCTTC CASSPRPGDSGYTF
TRBD2 TRBJ2-7 . TRBV18 TGTGCCAGCTCACGGCGGGAGACCAACCCACCCTACGAGCAGTACTTC CASSRRETNPPYEQYF
TRBD2 TRBJ2-1 . TRBV11-3 TGTGCCAGCAGTCTTAGCGGGAGAGCTTACAATGAGCAGTTCTTC CASSLSGRAYNEQFF
. TRBJ1-4 . TRBV11-3 TGTGCCAGCAGCGTATTTAATGAAAAACTGTTTTTT CASSVFNEKLFF
. TRBJ2-4 . TRBV7-9 TGTGCCAGCAGCCAATCGGCGGGCCCAGAAAACATTCAGTACTTC CASSQSAGPENIQYF
. TRBJ2-7 . TRBV15 TGTGCCACCAGCAGAGATGACGGTCGAACAGGGTCTACCTACGAGCAGTACTTC CATSRDDGRTGSTYEQYF
. TRBJ1-2 . TRBV14 TGTGCCAGCAGCCCGTCTCACCTGGCCGGCTACACCTTC CASSPSHLAGYTF
. TRBJ1-5 . TRBV19 TGTGCCAGTGGGCAGAGGAATCAGCCCCAGCATTTT CASGQRNQPQHF
. TRBJ2-7 . TRBV6-6 TGTGCCAGCAGTTACATTGGGGACGGCAGGGTAAGGTACTTC CASSYIGDGRVRYF
. TRBJ1-6 . TRBV21-1 TGTGCCAGCAGCCCAGGGGGGAACTATAATTCACCCCTCCACTTT CASSPGGNYNSPLHF
. TRBJ2-3 . TRBV19 TGTGCCAGTACCAGCTTTGGTACAGATACGCAGTATTTT CASTSFGTDTQYF
. TRBJ2-7 . TRBV28 TGTGCCAGCAGTTGGAACAGGTACGAGCAGTACTTC CASSWNRYEQYF
. TRBJ2-1 few TRBV19 TGTGCCAGTAGTCCCGGGCAGGGTAAAAGCTACAATGAGCAGTTCTTC CASSPGQGKSYNEQFF
. TRBJ2-3 . TRBV11-2 TGTGCCAGCAGCTTAGGGGGACCTGGAAGTACAGATACGCAGTATTTT CASSLGGPGSTDTQYF
. TRBJ1-3 . TRBV7-8 TGTGCCAGCAGCTTAGTGGGGAGAAGCTCTGGAAACACCATATATTTT CASSLVGRSSGNTIYF
TRBD1 TRBJ1-1 . TRBV10-3 TGTGCCATCGGACAGGGGTGGGACACTGAAGCTTTCTTT CAIGQGWDTEAFF
TRBD2 TRBJ2-3 . TRBV7-2 TGTGCCAGCAGCTTATCTTCCGGGACTAGTGAGTATTTT CASSLSSGTSEYF
TRBD2 TRBJ2-5 . TRBV18 TGTGCCAGCTCTCGAGGACTAGCGGGGGTAGAGACCCAGTACTTC CASSRGLAGVETQYF
. TRBJ2-5 . TRBV6-1 TGTGCCAGCAGTGAAGTCAAGGGGATCCAAGAGACCCAGTACTTC CASSEVKGIQETQYF
. TRBJ2-6 once TRBV11-2 TGTGCCAGCAGCCCGACCGCTGGGGCCAACGTCCTGACTTTC CASSPTAGANVLTF
. TRBJ1-3 few TRBV19 TGTGCCAGTACGTCTGGCGGGAGCACCATATATTTT CASTSGGSTIYF
. TRBJ2-2 . TRBV6-6 TGTGCCAGCAGCCCCCGACAGTACACCGGGGAGCTGTTTTTT CASSPRQYTGELFF
TRBD1 TRBJ1-2 . TRBV30 TGTGCCTGGAGCCCGGGGACAGGGGTTCTCTATGGCTACACCTTC CAWSPGTGVLYGYTF
TRBD1 TRBJ1-2 once TRBV30 TGTGCCTGGAGCACGGGACAGGGGTTATTCTATGGCTACACCTTC CAWSTGQGLFYGYTF
. TRBJ1-5 few TRBV12-5 TGTGCTAGTGTCTACGACGGGAAGGGTCAGCCCCAGCATTTT CASVYDGKGQPQHF
TRBD1 TRBJ1-1 . TRBV30 TGTGCCAGACAGGGATGGGGTGAGGCTTTCTTT CARQGWGEAFF
TRBD1 TRBJ1-4 few TRBV27 TGTGCCAGCAGTTCTGCCGGGACAGCGAATGAAAAACTGTTTTTT CASSSAGTANEKLFF
TRBD1 TRBJ1-1 . TRBV5-4 TGTGCCAGCAGCTCGGGCCTGGACAGGGGGCTGGGTGAAGCTTTCTTT CASSSGLDRGLGEAFF
TRBD1 TRBJ1-2 . TRBV10-3 TGTGCCATCAGCGAGACAGGGGTCCACACCTTC CAISETGVHTF
. TRBJ2-2 . TRBV5-1 TGCGCCAGCAGTGACAGGACCGCTCTGGGGACCGGGGAGCTGTTTTTT CASSDRTALGTGELFF
. TRBJ2-3 once TRBV27 TGTGCCAGCAGTTTGGGGTTAGGCACAGATACGCAGTATTTT CASSLGLGTDTQYF
. TRBJ1-1 . TRBV6-5 TGTGCCAGCATCCAGAAAGGGAACACTGAAGCTTTCTTT CASIQKGNTEAFF
. TRBJ1-3 . TRBV6-5 TGTGCCAGCAGTTACTCCCCGACAGCTGGAAACACCATATATTTT CASSYSPTAGNTIYF
. TRBJ1-1 once TRBV2 TGTGCCAGCAACTTCGCGGGGGGCGATGAAGCTTTCTTT CASNFAGGDEAFF
TRBD2 TRBJ2-7 . TRBV7-9 TGTGCCAGCAGCTTAGTCGGTTTGGGACTAGCGGGGGAGACATACGAGCAGTACTTC CASSLVGLGLAGETYEQYF